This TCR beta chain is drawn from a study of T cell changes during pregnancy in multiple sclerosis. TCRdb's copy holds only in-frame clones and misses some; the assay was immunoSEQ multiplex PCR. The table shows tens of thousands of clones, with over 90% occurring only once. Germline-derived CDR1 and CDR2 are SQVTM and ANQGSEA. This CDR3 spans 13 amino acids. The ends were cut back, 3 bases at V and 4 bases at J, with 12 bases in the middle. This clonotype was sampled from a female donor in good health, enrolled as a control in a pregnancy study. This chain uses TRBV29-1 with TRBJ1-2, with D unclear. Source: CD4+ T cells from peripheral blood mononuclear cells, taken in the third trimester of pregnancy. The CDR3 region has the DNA TGCAGCGTTGACGAGGTTATCAGCTATGGCTACACCTTC. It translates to CSVDEVISYGYTF.